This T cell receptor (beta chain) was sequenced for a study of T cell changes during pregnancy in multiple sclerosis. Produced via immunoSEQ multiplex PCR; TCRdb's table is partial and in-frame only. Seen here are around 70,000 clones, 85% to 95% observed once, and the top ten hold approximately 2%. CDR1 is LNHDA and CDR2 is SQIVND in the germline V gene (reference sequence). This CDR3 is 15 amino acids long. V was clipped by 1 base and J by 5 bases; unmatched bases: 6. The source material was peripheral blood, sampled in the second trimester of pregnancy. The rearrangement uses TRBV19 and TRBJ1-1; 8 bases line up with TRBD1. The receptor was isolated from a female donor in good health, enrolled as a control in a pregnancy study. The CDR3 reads CASSIVDRVRTEAFF. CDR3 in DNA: TGTGCCAGTAGTATAGTGGACAGGGTGAGGACTGAAGCTTTCTTT.